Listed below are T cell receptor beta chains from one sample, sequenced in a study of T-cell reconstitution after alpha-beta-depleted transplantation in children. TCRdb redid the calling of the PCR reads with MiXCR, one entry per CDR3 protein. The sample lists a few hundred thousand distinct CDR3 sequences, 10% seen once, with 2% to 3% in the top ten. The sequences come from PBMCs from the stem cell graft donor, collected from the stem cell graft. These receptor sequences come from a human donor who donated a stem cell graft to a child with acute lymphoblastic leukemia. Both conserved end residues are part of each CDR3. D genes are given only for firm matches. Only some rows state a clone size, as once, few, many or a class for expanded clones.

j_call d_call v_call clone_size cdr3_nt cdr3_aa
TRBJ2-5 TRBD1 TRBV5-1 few TGCGCCAGCAGCGACCTAGGGACAGGGGCTGTGGAGACCCAGTACTTC CASSDLGTGAVETQYF
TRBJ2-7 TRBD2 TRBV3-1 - TGTGCCAGCAGCCTTCCGGGAGCTTATAGACTAGCGGGACCAATCTCCTACGAGCAGTACTTC CASSLPGAYRLAGPISYEQYF
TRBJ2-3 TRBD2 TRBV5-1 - TGCGCCAGCAGCGCCGGGACTAGCGGGGCTTATACGCAGTATTTT CASSAGTSGAYTQYF
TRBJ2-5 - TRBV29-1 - TGCAGCGTTGACAAAACGGGGTTACAAGAGACCCAGTACTTC CSVDKTGLQETQYF
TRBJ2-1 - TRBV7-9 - TGTGCCAGCTTGCCAAGCGGATACAATGAGCAGTTCTTC CASLPSGYNEQFF
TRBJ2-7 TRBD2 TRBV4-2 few TGTGCCAGCAGCCAAGGGGGGGTAGCGGGGAGAAAGTACTTC CASSQGGVAGRKYF
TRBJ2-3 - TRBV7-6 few TGTGCCAGCAGCTTAGCGGGCGGGATTGGCACAGATACGCAGTATTTT CASSLAGGIGTDTQYF
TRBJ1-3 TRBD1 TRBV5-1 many TGCGCCAGCAGCAGACAGGGGAGCTCTGGAAACACCATATATTTT CASSRQGSSGNTIYF
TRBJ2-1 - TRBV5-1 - TGCGCCAGCAGCCCAAGCAGGGGTGCGGGCGCCTACAATGAGCAGTTCTTC CASSPSRGAGAYNEQFF
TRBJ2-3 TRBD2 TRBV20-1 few TGCAGTGGACGTCGGTTAATAGCGGGGGGTACAGATACGCAGTATTTT CSGRRLIAGGTDTQYF
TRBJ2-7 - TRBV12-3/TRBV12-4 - TGTGCCAGCAGTTTAGAACACCCCGGAGGGGTTCTCGAGCAGTACTTC CASSLEHPGGVLEQYF
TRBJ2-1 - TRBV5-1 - TGCGCCAGCAGCTCAATAACCGGGACAGGGAGCGTTGGGACTAGCGCTTATGAGCAGTTCTTC CASSSITGTGSVGTSAYEQFF
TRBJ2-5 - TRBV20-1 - TGCAGTGCTAGCGGGCCCGGGAGCTCCCAGTACTTC CSASGPGSSQYF
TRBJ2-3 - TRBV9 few TGTGCCAGCAGCTCCCGACTAGGCACAGATACGCAGTATTTT CASSSRLGTDTQYF
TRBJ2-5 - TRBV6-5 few TGTGCCAGCAGTTACGGGGGTAGCACGGAGACCCAGTACTTC CASSYGGSTETQYF
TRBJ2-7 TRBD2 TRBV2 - TGTGCCAGCACGGCTAGCGGGAGACGCGAGCAGTACTTC CASTASGRREQYF
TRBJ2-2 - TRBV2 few TGTGCCAGCAGCGTCTTGGCACCGAACACCGGGGAGCTGTTTTTT CASSVLAPNTGELFF
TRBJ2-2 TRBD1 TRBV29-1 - TGCAGCGTTCACGAACAGGGGGCCTCCTCGGAGCTGTTTTTT CSVHEQGASSELFF
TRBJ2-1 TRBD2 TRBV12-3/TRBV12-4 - TGTGCCAGCAGGACTAGCGGGATGTACAATGAGCAGTTCTTC CASRTSGMYNEQFF
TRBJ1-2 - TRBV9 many TGTGCCAGCAGCCCCCCCGCCGAGGAGGGCTACACCTTC CASSPPAEEGYTF
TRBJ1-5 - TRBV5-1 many TGCGCCAGCAGCCTAGATAGCAATCAGCCCCAGCATTTT CASSLDSNQPQHF
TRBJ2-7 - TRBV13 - TGTGCCAGCAGCTTAAAGACTGTGACCTACGAGCAGTACTTC CASSLKTVTYEQYF
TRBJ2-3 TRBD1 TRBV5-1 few TGCGCCAGCAGCGCCTGGACAGGGATTGATACGCAGTATTTT CASSAWTGIDTQYF
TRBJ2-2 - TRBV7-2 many TGTGCCAGCACCTCCCGGGCCTTCTGGACCGGGGAGCTGTTTTTT CASTSRAFWTGELFF
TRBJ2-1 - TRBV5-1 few TGCGCCAGCAGCCTGGGGGATTCGGGTTTCGATGAGCAGTTCTTC CASSLGDSGFDEQFF
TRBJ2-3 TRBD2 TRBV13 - TGTGCCAGCAGCTTAGGGACTAGCGGGAACCGCGATACGCAGTATTTT CASSLGTSGNRDTQYF
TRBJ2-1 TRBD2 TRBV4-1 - TGCGCCAGCAGCCAAGGGAGAGTAGCGGGAGTACGTGAGCAGTTCTTC CASSQGRVAGVREQFF
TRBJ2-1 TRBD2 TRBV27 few TGTGCCAGCAGTTTAGCGGGAGGGACGGGTGAGCAGTTCTTC CASSLAGGTGEQFF
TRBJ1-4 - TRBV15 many TGTGCCACCAGCTCCTGGACAGAACCGCTGTTTTTT CATSSWTEPLFF
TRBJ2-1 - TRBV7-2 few TGTGCCAGCAGCACCAACCCCTGGGACTCCAATGAGCAGTTCTTC CASSTNPWDSNEQFF